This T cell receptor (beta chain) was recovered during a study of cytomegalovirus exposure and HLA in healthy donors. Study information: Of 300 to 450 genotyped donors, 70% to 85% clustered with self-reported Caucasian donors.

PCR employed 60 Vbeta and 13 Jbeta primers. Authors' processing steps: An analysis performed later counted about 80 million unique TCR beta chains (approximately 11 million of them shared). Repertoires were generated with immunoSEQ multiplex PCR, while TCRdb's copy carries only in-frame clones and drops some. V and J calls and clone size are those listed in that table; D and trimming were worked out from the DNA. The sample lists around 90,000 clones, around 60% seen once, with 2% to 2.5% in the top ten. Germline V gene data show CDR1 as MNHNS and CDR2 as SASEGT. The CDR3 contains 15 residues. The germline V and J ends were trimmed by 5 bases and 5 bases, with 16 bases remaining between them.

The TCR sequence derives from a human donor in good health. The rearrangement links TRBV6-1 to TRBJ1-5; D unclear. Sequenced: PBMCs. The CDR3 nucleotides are TGTGCCAGCAGTTCGGTTGAGGGATTCGATCAGCCCCAGCATTTT. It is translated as CASSSVEGFDQPQHF.